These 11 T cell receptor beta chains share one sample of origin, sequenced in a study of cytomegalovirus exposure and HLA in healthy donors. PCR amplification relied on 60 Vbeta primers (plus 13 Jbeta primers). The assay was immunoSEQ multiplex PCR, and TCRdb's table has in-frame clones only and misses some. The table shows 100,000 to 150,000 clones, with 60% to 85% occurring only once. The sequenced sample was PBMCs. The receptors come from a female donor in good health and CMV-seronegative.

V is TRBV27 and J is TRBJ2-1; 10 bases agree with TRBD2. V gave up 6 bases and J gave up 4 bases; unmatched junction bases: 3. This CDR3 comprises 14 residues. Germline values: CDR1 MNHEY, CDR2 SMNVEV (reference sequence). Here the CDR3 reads CASSISGRYNEQFF. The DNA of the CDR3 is TGTGCCAGCAGCATTAGCGGGAGGTACAATGAGCAGTTCTTC.

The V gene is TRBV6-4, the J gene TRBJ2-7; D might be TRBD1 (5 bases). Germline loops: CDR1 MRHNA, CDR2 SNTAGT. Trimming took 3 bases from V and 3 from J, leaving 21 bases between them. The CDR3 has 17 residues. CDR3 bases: TGTGCCAGCAGTGATCCCCCCAGGGTAGGCCCCAACTACGAGCAGTACTTC. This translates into CASSDPPRVGPNYEQYF.

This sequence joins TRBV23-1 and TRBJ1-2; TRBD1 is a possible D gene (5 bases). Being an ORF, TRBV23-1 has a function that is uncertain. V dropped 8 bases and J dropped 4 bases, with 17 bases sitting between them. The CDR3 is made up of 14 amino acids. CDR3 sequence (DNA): TGCGCCAGCGGCTTTGGGGCCTTGTTCTATGGCTACACCTTC. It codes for CASGFGALFYGYTF.

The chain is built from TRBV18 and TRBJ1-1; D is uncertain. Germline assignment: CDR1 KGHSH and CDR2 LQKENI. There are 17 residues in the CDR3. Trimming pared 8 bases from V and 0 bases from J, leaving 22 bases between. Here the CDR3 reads CASAHQMVSHMNTEAFF. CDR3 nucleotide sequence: TGTGCCAGCGCTCACCAAATGGTATCTCACATGAACACTGAAGCTTTCTTT.

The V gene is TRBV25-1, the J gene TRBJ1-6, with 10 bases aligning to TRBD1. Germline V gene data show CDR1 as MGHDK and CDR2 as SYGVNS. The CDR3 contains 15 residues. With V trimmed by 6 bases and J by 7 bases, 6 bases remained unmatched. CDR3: CASRSGTGVNSPLHF. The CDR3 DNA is TGTGCCAGCAGATCCGGGACAGGGGTAAATTCACCCCTCCACTTT. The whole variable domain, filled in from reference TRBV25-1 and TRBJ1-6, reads EADIYQTPRYLVIGTGKKITLECSQTMGHDKMYWYQQDPGMELHLIHYSYGVNSTEKGDLSSESTVSRIRTEHFPLTLESARPSHTSQYLCASRSGTGVNSPLHFGNGTRLTVT.

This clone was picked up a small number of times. The CDR3 protein is CVQFSNTEAFF. The CDR3 DNA is TGTGTGCAGTTCTCCAACACTGAAGCTTTCTTT. This rearrangement joins TRBV30 to TRBJ1-1; unclear D gene. This CDR3 contains 11 residues. In germline, CDR1 is GTSNPN, CDR2 SVGIG (reference sequence).

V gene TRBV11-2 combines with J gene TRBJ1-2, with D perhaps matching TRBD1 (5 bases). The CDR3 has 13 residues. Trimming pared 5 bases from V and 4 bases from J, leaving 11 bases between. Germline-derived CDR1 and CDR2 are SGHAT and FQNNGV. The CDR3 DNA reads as TGTGCCAGCAGCAGGACCGGGGGCTATGGCTACACCTTC. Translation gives CASSRTGGYGYTF.

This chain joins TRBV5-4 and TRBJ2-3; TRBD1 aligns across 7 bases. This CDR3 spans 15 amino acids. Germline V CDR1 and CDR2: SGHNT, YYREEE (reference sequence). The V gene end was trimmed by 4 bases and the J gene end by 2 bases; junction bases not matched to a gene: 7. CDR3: CASSRTGAVTDTQYF. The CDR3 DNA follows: TGTGCCAGCAGCCGAACAGGGGCCGTCACAGATACGCAGTATTTT.

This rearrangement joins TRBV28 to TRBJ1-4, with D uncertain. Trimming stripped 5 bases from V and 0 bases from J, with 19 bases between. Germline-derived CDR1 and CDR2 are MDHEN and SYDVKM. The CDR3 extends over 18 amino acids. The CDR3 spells CASSPFGRRSATNEKLFF. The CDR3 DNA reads TGTGCCAGCAGTCCCTTCGGGAGAAGGAGTGCAACTAATGAAAAACTGTTTTTT.

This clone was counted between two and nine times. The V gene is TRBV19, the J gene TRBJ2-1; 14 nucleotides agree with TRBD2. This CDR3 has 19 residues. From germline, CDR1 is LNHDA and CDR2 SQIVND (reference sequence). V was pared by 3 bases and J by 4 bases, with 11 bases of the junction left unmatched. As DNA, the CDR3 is TGTGCCAGTAGTATCCGGACTAGCGGGAGGACCACTTTTTACAATGAGCAGTTCTTC. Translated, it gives CASSIRTSGRTTFYNEQFF.

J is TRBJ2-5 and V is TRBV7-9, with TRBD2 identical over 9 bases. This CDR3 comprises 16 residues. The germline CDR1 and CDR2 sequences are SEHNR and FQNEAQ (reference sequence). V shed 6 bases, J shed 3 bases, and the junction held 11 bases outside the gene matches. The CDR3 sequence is CASRPLSGGPEETQYF. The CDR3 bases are TGTGCCAGCAGGCCACTTAGCGGGGGCCCTGAAGAGACCCAGTACTTC.